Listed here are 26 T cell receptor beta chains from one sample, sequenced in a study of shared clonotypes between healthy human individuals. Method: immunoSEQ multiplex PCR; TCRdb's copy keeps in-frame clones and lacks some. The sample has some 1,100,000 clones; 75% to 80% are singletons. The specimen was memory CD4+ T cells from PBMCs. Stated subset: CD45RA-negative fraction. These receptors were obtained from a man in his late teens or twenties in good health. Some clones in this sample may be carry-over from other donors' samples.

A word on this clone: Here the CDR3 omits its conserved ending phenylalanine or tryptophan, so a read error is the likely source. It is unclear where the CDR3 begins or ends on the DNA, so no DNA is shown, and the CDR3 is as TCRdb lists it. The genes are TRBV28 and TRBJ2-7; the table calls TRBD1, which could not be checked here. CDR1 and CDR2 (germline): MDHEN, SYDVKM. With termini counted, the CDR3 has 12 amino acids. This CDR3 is CASSFGTGAFVL.

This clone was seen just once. CDR3 loop: CASSARQGGSYEQYF. CDR3 DNA sequence: TGTGCCAGCAGCGCTCGACAGGGGGGATCCTACGAGCAGTACTTC. The chain joins TRBV7-9 to TRBJ2-7, with 9 bases identical to TRBD1. In germline, CDR1 is SEHNR, CDR2 FQNEAQ (reference sequence). The V gene end was trimmed by 5 bases and the J gene end by 1 base; junction bases not matched to a gene: 6. The CDR3 length is 15 residues.

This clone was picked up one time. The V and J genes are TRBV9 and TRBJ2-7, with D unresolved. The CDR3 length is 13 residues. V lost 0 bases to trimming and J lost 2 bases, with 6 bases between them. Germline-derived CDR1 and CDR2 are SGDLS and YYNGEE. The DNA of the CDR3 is TGTGCCAGCAGCGTAGGCTGGACCTACGAGCAGTACTTC. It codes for CASSVGWTYEQYF.

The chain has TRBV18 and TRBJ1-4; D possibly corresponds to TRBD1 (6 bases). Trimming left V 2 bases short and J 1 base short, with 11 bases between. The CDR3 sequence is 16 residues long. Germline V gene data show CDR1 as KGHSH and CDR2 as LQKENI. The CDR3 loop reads CASSPSQGRTNEKLFF. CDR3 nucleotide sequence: TGTGCCAGCTCACCATCCCAGGGGAGAACTAATGAAAAACTGTTTTTT.

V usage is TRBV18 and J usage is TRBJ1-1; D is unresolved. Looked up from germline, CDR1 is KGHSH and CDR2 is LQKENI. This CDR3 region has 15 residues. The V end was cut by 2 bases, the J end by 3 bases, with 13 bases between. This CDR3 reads CASSPFSGDYTEAFF. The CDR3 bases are TGTGCCAGCTCACCATTTAGCGGGGATTACACTGAAGCTTTCTTT.

The DNA of the CDR3 is TGCGCCAGCACAGGCTTGATCAACACCGGGGAGCTGTTTTTT. This encodes CASTGLINTGELFF. This chain connects TRBV5-1 to TRBJ2-2, with D unclear. The CDR3 extends over 14 amino acids. The V gene lost 6 bases and the J gene lost 2 bases, with 11 bases spanning the gap. Germline CDR1 is SGHRS and CDR2 is YFSETQ. The complete variable domain, with remaining parts taken from reference TRBV5-1 and TRBJ2-2, reads KAGVTQTPRYLIKTRGQQVTLSCSPISGHRSVSWYQQTPGQGLQFLFEYFSETQRNKGNFPGRFSGRQFSNSRSEMNVSTLELGDSALYLCASTGLINTGELFFGEGSRLTVL.

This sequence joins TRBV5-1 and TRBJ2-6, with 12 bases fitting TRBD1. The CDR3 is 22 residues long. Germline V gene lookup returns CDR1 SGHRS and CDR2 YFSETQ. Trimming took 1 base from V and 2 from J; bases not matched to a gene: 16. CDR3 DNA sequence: TGCGCCAGCAGCTTGTGGGGGCCCATGCCGGGACAGGGGGCGACTGGGGCCAACGTCCTGACTTTC. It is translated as CASSLWGPMPGQGATGANVLTF.

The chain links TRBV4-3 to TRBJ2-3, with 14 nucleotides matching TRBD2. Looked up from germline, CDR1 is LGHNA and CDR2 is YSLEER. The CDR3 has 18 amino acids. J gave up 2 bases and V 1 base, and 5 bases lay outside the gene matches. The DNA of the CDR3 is TGCGCCAGCAGCCAAGGCGGGACTAGCGGGGGTTACACAGATACGCAGTATTTT. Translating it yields CASSQGGTSGGYTDTQYF.

CDR3 bases: TGTGCCAGCAGCTTAGGACAGGCTCCCCAATATGGCTACACCTTC. The encoded protein is CASSLGQAPQYGYTF. This chain connects TRBV7-9 to TRBJ1-2; possible D gene TRBD1, 6 bases. Germline values: CDR1 SEHNR, CDR2 FQNEAQ (reference sequence). This CDR3 is 15 amino acids long. V was cut by 1 base and J by 5 bases, with 14 bases left in between.

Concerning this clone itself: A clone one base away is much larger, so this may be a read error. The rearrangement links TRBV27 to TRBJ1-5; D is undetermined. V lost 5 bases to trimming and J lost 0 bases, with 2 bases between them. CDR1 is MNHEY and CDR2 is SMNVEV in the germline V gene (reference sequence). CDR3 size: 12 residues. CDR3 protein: CASSHSNQPQHF. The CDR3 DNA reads TGTGCCAGCAGTCATAGCAATCAGCCCCAGCATTTT.

CDR3 region: CASGRAYEQYF. CDR3 nucleotides: TGTGCCAGCGGGCGGGCCTACGAGCAGTACTTC. V is TRBV7-2 and J is TRBJ2-7; TRBD2 is a possible D gene (5 bases). Germline V gene data show CDR1 as SGHTA and CDR2 as FQGNSA. The CDR3 contains 11 residues. V was shortened by 8 bases and J by 2 bases, with 7 bases between the two germline ends.

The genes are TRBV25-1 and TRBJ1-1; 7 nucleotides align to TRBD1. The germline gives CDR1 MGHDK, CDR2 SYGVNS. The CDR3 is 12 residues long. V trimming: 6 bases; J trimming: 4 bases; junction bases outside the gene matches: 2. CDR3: CASRRGLTEAFF. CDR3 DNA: TGTGCCAGCAGGAGGGGGCTCACTGAAGCTTTCTTT.

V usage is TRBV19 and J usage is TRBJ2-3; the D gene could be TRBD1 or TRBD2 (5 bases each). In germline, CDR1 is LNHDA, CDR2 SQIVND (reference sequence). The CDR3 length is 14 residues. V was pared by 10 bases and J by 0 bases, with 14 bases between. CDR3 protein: CATRATGSTDTQYF. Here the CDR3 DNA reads TGTGCCACCAGGGCGACGGGAAGCACAGATACGCAGTATTTT.

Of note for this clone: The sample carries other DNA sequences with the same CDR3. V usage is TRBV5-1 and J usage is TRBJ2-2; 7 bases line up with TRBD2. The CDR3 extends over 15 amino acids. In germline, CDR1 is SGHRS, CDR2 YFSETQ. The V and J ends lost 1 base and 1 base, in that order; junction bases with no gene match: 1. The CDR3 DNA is TGCGCCAGCAGCTTGACGGGAGGGAACACCGGGGAGCTGTTTTTT. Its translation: CASSLTGGNTGELFF.

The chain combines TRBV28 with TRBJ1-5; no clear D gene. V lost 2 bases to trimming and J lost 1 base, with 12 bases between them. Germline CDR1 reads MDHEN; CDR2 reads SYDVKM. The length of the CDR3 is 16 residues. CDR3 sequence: CASSLRAGWSNQPQHF. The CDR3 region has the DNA TGTGCCAGCAGTTTAAGGGCAGGATGGAGCAATCAGCCCCAGCATTTT.

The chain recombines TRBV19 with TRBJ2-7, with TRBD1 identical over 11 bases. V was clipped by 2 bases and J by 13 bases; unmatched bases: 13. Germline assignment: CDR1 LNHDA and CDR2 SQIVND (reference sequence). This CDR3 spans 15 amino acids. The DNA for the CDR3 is TGTGCCAGTAGTATATCCGGGACAGGGGGTCTGCGAGCATACTTC. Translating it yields CASSISGTGGLRAYF.

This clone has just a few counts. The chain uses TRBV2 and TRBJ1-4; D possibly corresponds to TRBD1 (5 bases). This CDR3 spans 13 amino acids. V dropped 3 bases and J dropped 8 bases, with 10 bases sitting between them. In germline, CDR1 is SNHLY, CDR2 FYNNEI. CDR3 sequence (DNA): TGTGCCAGCAGTGACCAGGGAAGGGAAAAACTGTTTTTT. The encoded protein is CASSDQGREKLFF.

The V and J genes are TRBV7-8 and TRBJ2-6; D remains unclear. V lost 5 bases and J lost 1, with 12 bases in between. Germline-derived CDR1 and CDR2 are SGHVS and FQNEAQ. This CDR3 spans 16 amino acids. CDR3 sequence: CASSRRLGSGANVLTF. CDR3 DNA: TGTGCCAGCAGCCGACGGCTGGGGTCTGGGGCCAACGTCCTGACTTTC. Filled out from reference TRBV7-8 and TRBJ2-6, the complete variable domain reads GAGVSQSPRYKVAKRGQDVALRCDPISGHVSLFWYQQALGQGPEFLTYFQNEAQLDKSGLPSDRFFAERPEGSVSTLKIQRTQQEDSAVYLCASSRRLGSGANVLTFGAGSRLTVL.

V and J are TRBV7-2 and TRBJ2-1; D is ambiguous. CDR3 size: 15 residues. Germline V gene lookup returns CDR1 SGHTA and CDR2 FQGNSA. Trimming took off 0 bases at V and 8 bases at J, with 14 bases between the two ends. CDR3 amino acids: CASSLALGKGHEQFF. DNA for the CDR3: TGTGCCAGCAGCTTAGCGCTAGGAAAGGGCCATGAGCAGTTCTTC.

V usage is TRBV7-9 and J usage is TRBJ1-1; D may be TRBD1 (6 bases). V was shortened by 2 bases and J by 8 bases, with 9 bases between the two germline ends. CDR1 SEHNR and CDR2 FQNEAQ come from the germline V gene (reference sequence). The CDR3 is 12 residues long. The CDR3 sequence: CASSLLTGEAFF. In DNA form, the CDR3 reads TGTGCCAGCAGCTTATTGACAGGAGAAGCTTTCTTT.

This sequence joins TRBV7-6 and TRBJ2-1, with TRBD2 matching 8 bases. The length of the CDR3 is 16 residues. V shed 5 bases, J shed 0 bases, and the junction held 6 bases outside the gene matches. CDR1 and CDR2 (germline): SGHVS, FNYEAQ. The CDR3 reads CASSRLAPSSYNEQFF. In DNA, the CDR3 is TGTGCCAGCAGCAGACTAGCGCCTAGCTCCTACAATGAGCAGTTCTTC.

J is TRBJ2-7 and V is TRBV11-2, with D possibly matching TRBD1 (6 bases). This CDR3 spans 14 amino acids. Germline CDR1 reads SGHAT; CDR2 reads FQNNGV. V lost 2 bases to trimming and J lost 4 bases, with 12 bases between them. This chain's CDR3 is CASSLIPGAYEQYF. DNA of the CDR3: TGTGCCAGCAGCTTAATCCCAGGGGCTTACGAGCAGTACTTC.

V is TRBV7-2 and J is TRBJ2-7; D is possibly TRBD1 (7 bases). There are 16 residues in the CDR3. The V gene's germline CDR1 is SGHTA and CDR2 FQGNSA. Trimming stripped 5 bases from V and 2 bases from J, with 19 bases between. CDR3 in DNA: TGTGCCAGCAGCCGCAGCGGCGGGACAGTCCCCTACGAGCAGTACTTC. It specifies CASSRSGGTVPYEQYF.

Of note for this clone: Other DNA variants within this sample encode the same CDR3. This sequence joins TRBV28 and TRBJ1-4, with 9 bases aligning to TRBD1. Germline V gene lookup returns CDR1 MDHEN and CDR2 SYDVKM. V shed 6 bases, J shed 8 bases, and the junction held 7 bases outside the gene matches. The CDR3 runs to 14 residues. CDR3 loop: CASRSGTGYEKLFF. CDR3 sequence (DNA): TGTGCCAGCAGATCCGGGACAGGGTACGAAAAACTGTTTTTT.

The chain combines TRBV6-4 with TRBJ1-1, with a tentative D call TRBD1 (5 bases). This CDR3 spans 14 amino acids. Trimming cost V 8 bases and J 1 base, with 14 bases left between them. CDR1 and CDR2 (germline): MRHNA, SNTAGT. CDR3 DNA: TGTGCCAGCCCCCTCAGACAGACGAACACTGAAGCTTTCTTT. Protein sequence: CASPLRQTNTEAFF.

Here the CDR3 reads CASGLAGYTDTQYF. The CDR3 region has the DNA TGTGCCAGTGGACTAGCGGGATACACAGATACGCAGTATTTT. The genes are TRBV19 and TRBJ2-3, with 12 bases matching TRBD2. V was clipped by 8 bases and J by 2 bases; unmatched bases: 2. Germline loops: CDR1 LNHDA, CDR2 SQIVND (reference sequence). The CDR3 has 14 amino acids.